Following are 15 T cell receptor beta chains from one sample sequenced in a study of cytomegalovirus exposure and HLA in healthy donors. Both 60 Vbeta primers and 13 Jbeta primers went into the PCR. Using immunoSEQ multiplex PCR, the repertoire was profiled, and TCRdb retains in-frame clones only, with some absent. The sample lists about 130,000 clones, 75% to 80% occurring once. Sequenced: PBMCs. These receptors originate from a woman between 55 and 75 years old in good health and CMV-seronegative.

The rearrangement links TRBV4-1 to TRBJ2-3; 7 bases line up with TRBD2. V lost 1 base and J lost 1; bases outside the gene matches: 11. Germline CDR1 is MGHRA and CDR2 is YSYEKL. This CDR3 comprises 18 residues. CDR3 coding DNA: TGCGCCAGCAGCCAAGTTGGAAGCGGGGTGAAAGGCACAGATACGCAGTATTTT. Translated, it gives CASSQVGSGVKGTDTQYF.

The chain links TRBV27 to TRBJ1-2; D call uncertain. In germline, CDR1 is MNHEY, CDR2 SMNVEV (reference sequence). Trimming shortened V by 6 bases and J by 8 bases, and 22 bases separated the two germline ends. This CDR3 region has 15 residues. The CDR3 sequence is CASSLSRVSGSGYTF. In nucleotides, the CDR3 is TGTGCCAGCAGCCTCTCGAGGGTGTCTGGGAGCGGCTACACCTTC.

The V call is TRBV27, the J call TRBJ2-1; 8 nucleotides align to TRBD2. From germline, CDR1 is MNHEY and CDR2 SMNVEV (reference sequence). CDR3 length equals 18 residues. V was pared by 4 bases and J by 3 bases, with 14 bases of the junction left unmatched. The CDR3, as DNA: TGTGCCAGCAGTTCTATCCGACTAGCGAGGTCAAACTACAATGAGCAGTTCTTC. Translated, it gives CASSSIRLARSNYNEQFF.

In regard to this clone: Other nucleotide sequences from this sample produce the same CDR3. The rearrangement links TRBV19 to TRBJ2-7, with 8 bases fitting TRBD2. There are 14 residues in the CDR3. V shed 1 base and J 4 bases; nucleotides not matched to a gene: 3. The V gene's germline CDR1 is LNHDA and CDR2 SQIVND (reference sequence). CDR3 in DNA: TGTGCCAGTAGTATAGGAACTAGCGGATACGAGCAGTACTTC. Amino acid sequence: CASSIGTSGYEQYF.

There are a few counts of this clone. This rearrangement joins TRBV7-8 to TRBJ2-7; 12 bases are a match to TRBD2. The V gene's germline CDR1 is SGHVS and CDR2 FQNEAQ. This CDR3 has 19 residues. V was clipped by 0 bases and J by 4 bases; unmatched bases: 13. This CDR3 reads CASSLAGLAGHKTDYEQYF. The CDR3 nucleotides read TGTGCCAGCAGCTTAGCGGGACTAGCGGGCCACAAGACCGATTACGAGCAGTACTTC.

The V gene is TRBV25-1, the J gene TRBJ1-6; D may be TRBD1 (6 bases). The CDR3 is 14 amino acids. CDR1 is MGHDK, CDR2 SYGVNS, per germline. Trimming removed 4 bases at V and 10 bases at J, with 14 bases between. DNA for the CDR3: TGTGCCAGCAGTGTACAGGGTGCTGGGTCACCCCTCCACTTT. Translated: CASSVQGAGSPLHF. The full variable domain, completed using reference TRBV25-1 and TRBJ1-6, is EADIYQTPRYLVIGTGKKITLECSQTMGHDKMYWYQQDPGMELHLIHYSYGVNSTEKGDLSSESTVSRIRTEHFPLTLESARPSHTSQYLCASSVQGAGSPLHFGNGTRLTVT.

This clone was detected only once. The J gene is TRBJ2-5, the V gene TRBV6-6; 8 nucleotides align to TRBD2. The germline CDR1 and CDR2 sequences are MNHNY and SVGAGI (reference sequence). There are 14 residues in the CDR3. After removal of 5 bases from V and 5 bases from J, the junction contained 7 bases not matched to a gene. Here the CDR3 reads CASSPPGGAETQYF. The CDR3 DNA follows: TGTGCCAGCAGTCCCCCGGGGGGGGCCGAGACCCAGTACTTC.

The chain couples TRBV10-1 to TRBJ2-1; a weak D match, TRBD1 (5 bases). The CDR3 runs to 15 residues. V was shortened by 3 bases and J by 2 bases, with 11 bases between the two germline ends. Germline CDR1 WNHNN, CDR2 SYGVQD (reference sequence). DNA for the CDR3: TGCGCCAGCAGTGAAGGAGACAGCCCCTACAATGAGCAGTTCTTC. The encoded protein is CASSEGDSPYNEQFF.

V is TRBV19 and J is TRBJ2-7; 11 positions match TRBD1. CDR1 is LNHDA, CDR2 SQIVND, per germline (reference sequence). This CDR3 has 15 amino acids. J was trimmed by 0 bases and V by 3 bases; bases with no gene match: 1. In DNA form, the CDR3 reads TGTGCCAGTAGTATGGGGACAGGGGGCTCCTACGAGCAGTACTTC. Residues: CASSMGTGGSYEQYF.

V usage is TRBV7-3 and J usage is TRBJ1-1, with 8 bases lining up with TRBD1. Germline CDR1 and CDR2: SGHTA and FQGTGA. V was pared by 2 bases and J by 6 bases, with 17 bases of the junction left unmatched. The CDR3 is 18 amino acids. CDR3 nucleotides: TGTGCCAGCAGCTTACTGGGCCCGCCGACAGGGGTCGTCGCTGAAGCTTTCTTT. This sequence encodes CASSLLGPPTGVVAEAFF.

V usage is TRBV5-1 and J usage is TRBJ1-6, with TRBD1 matching 7 bases. CDR1 is SGHRS and CDR2 is YFSETQ in the germline V gene. J was trimmed by 9 bases and V by 0 bases; bases with no gene match: 6. The CDR3 consists of 15 residues. Here the CDR3 DNA reads TGCGCCAGCAGCTTGGGCCACAGGGGAAGTTCACCCCTCCACTTT. Amino acid sequence: CASSLGHRGSSPLHF. The full variable domain, its missing parts supplied by reference TRBV5-1 and TRBJ1-6, is KAGVTQTPRYLIKTRGQQVTLSCSPISGHRSVSWYQQTPGQGLQFLFEYFSETQRNKGNFPGRFSGRQFSNSRSEMNVSTLELGDSALYLCASSLGHRGSSPLHFGNGTRLTVT.

The chain uses TRBV5-4 and TRBJ2-6; D is possibly TRBD1 (5 bases). Trimming shortened V by 0 bases and J by 1 base, and 8 bases separated the two germline ends. CDR3 length equals 16 residues. Germline V gives CDR1 SGHNT, CDR2 YYREEE (reference sequence). The CDR3 protein is CASSLEQVSGANVLTF. The CDR3 DNA sequence: TGTGCCAGCAGCTTGGAACAGGTGTCTGGGGCCAACGTCCTGACTTTC.

The chain employs TRBV2 and TRBJ1-5; no firm D call. CDR1 is SNHLY and CDR2 is FYNNEI in the germline V gene. This CDR3 contains 11 residues. V lost 5 bases, J lost 5 bases, and 4 bases lay in between. CDR3 residues: CASSLYQPQHF. The CDR3 DNA reads TGTGCCAGCAGTCTCTATCAGCCCCAGCATTTT.

This chain links TRBV6-5 with TRBJ1-4, with TRBD1 as a possible D gene (5 bases). Trimming removed 8 bases at V and 6 bases at J, with 10 bases between. Per the germline V gene, CDR1 is MNHEY and CDR2 is SVGAGI. This CDR3 is built from 12 residues. CDR3 sequence (DNA): TGTGCCAGCGGAAAGACAGATGAAAAACTGTTTTTT. Encoded protein: CASGKTDEKLFF.

Worth noting for this clone: One end of the junction is discordant with germline, which a read error may explain. The chain employs TRBV7-9 and TRBJ2-1; 7 nucleotides align to TRBD1. The CDR3 length is 16 residues. Germline CDR1 SEHNR, CDR2 FQNEAQ (reference sequence). This CDR3 is CSSSPQTGSPYNEQFF. In nucleotides, the CDR3 is TGTTCCAGCAGCCCCCAGACAGGGTCCCCCTACAATGAGCAGTTCTTC.